These 3 T cell receptor beta chains came from one sample sequenced in a study of blood T cell repertoires in COVID-19. TCRdb keeps only in-frame clones here, not all; method: immunoSEQ multiplex PCR. Of some 200,000 clones listed, about 76% are singletons. What was sequenced was peripheral blood. Receptors were obtained from a woman between 50 and 59 years old with active or convalescent COVID-19.

The chain recombines TRBV6-5 with TRBJ2-1; TRBD1 agrees at 8 bases. The CDR3 has 15 residues. The V and J ends lost 6 bases and 9 bases, in that order; junction bases with no gene match: 13. Germline V gene lookup returns CDR1 MNHEY and CDR2 SVGAGI. CDR3 DNA sequence: TGTGCCAGCAGGGGGACAGGTCATTGGGATGGTGAGCAGTTCTTC. Protein: CASRGTGHWDGEQFF.

Here the CDR3 DNA reads TGTGCCAGCAGTTACGGGCAGGGACTCACCTACGAGCAGTACTTC. Translation gives CASSYGQGLTYEQYF. The V gene is TRBV6-2 or TRBV6-3, the J gene TRBJ2-7; perhaps TRBD2 as D (6 bases). V was clipped by 2 bases and J by 2 bases, with 13 bases between them. The germline CDR1 and CDR2 sequences are MNHEY and SVGEGT. The CDR3 is made up of 15 amino acids.

This clone has only a few counts. The CDR3 DNA follows: TGTGCCTGGAGTCAGACAGGGTTGACTGAAAAACTGTTTTTT. Its protein product is CAWSQTGLTEKLFF. The chain uses TRBV30 and TRBJ1-4; 7 nucleotides align to TRBD1. After removal of 2 bases from V and 7 bases from J, the junction contained 7 bases not matched to a gene. Germline V gene lookup returns CDR1 GTSNPN and CDR2 SVGIG (reference sequence). The CDR3 has 14 residues.